This is a list of T cell receptor beta chains from one sample in a study of control samples from healthy donors and cancer patients. The repertoire was sequenced with immunoSEQ multiplex PCR; TCRdb's copy has only in-frame clones and lacks some. The sample has 150,000 to 200,000 clones; 75% to 95% are singletons. Specimen: blood. These receptors were taken from a woman in her 30s in good health. Both conserved end residues are part of each CDR3. The D gene is left open where the match is weak. Size is stated for part of the rows, as once, few or many counts, or as a class when the clone is expanded.

CASSPDRGRNSPLHF	TGTGCCAGCTCACCGGACAGGGGCCGTAATTCACCCCTCCACTTT	TRBV18	once	TRBJ1-6	TRBD1
CASSQFKGGGIAMNTEAFF	TGTGCCAGCAGCCAATTCAAAGGGGGGGGAATTGCCATGAACACTGAAGCTTTCTTT	TRBV21-1	-	TRBJ1-1	-
CASSFGLNYGYTF	TGTGCCAGCAGTTTCGGGCTTAACTATGGCTACACCTTC	TRBV28	-	TRBJ1-2	-
CASSHIDNSPLHF	TGCGCCAGCAGTCATATCGATAATTCACCCCTCCACTTT	TRBV23-1	once	TRBJ1-6	-
CASSGTSGGAPTGELFF	TGTGCCAGCAGCGGGACTAGCGGGGGGGCCCCCACCGGGGAGCTGTTTTTT	TRBV5-5	-	TRBJ2-2	TRBD2
CAIREPGQGNTEAFF	TGTGCCATCAGAGAACCGGGACAGGGAAACACTGAAGCTTTCTTT	TRBV10-3	-	TRBJ1-1	TRBD1
CAWGSGNTIYF	TGTGCCTGGGGATCTGGAAACACCATATATTTT	TRBV30	-	TRBJ1-3	-
CASKGQGATNEKLFF	TGTGCCAGCAAGGGACAGGGCGCAACTAATGAAAAACTGTTTTTT	TRBV6-5	-	TRBJ1-4	TRBD1
CASSPRDNYGYTF	TGTGCCAGCAGCCCTCGGGACAACTATGGCTACACCTTC	TRBV7-9	few	TRBJ1-2	-
CASSLAGTSGSETQYF	TGTGCTAGCAGCTTAGCGGGGACTAGCGGGTCGGAGACCCAGTACTTC	TRBV7-7	-	TRBJ2-5	TRBD2
CASSTSSSSYNEQFF	TGTGCCAGTAGTACGAGCAGCAGCTCCTACAATGAGCAGTTCTTC	TRBV19	-	TRBJ2-1	-